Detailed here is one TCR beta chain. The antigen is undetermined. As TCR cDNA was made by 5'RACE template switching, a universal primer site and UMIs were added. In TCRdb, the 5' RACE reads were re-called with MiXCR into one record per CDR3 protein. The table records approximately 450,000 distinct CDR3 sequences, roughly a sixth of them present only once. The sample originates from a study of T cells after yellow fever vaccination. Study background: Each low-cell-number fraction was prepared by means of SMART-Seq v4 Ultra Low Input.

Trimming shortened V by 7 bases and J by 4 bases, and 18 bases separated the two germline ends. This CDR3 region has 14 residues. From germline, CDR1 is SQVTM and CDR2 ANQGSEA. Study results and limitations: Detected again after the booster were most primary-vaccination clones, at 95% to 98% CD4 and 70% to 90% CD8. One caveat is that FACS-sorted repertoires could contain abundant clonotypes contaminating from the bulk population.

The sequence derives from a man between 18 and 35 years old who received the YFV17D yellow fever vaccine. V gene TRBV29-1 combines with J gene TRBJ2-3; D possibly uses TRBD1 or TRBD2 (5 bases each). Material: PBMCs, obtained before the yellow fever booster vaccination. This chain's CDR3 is CSAEGTKGPDTQYF. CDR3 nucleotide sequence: TGCAGCGCCGAAGGCACAAAGGGACCAGATACGCAGTATTTT.